This passage covers 28 T cell receptor beta chains from one sample sequenced in a study of pediatric ulcerative colitis. The assay was immunoSEQ multiplex PCR, and TCRdb's table has in-frame clones only and misses some. The repertoire holds roughly 30,000 clones, with roughly 82% as singletons. Sequenced: blood. These TCRs come from a boy aged 10-17 years with severe ulcerative colitis.

The chain recombines TRBV6-5 with TRBJ2-7, with 8 nucleotides matching TRBD2. The CDR3 runs 16 residues. Per germline, CDR1 MNHEY and CDR2 SVGAGI. Unmatched junction bases numbered 8, after V lost 0 bases and J lost 4 bases. This CDR3 is CASSYSSSGVLYEQYF. The CDR3 nucleotides are TGTGCCAGCAGTTACTCCAGTAGCGGGGTTTTATACGAGCAGTACTTC.

The chain joins TRBV19 to TRBJ2-1; tentative D call: TRBD2 (5 bases). Per the germline V gene, CDR1 is LNHDA and CDR2 is SQIVND (reference sequence). This CDR3 contains 14 residues. V lost 4 bases, J lost 4 bases, and 11 bases lay in between. The CDR3 nucleotides read TGTGCCAGTAGTACCCCGGCGGGTTACAATGAGCAGTTCTTC. Amino acids: CASSTPAGYNEQFF.

The chain employs TRBV7-9 and TRBJ2-5; 10 positions agree with TRBD1. Germline V gives CDR1 SEHNR, CDR2 FQNEAQ (reference sequence). CDR3 size: 15 residues. J was trimmed by 5 bases and V by 2 bases; bases with no gene match: 5. The CDR3 loop reads CASSLRDRGAETQYF. The CDR3 coding sequence is TGTGCCAGCAGCTTACGGGACAGGGGTGCCGAGACCCAGTACTTC.

This chain joins TRBV25-1 and TRBJ1-1; 7 nucleotides agree with TRBD1. The CDR3 spans 16 residues. Germline CDR1 reads MGHDK; CDR2 reads SYGVNS. The V gene end was trimmed by 0 bases and the J gene end by 0 bases; junction bases not matched to a gene: 4. CDR3 bases: TGTGCCAGCAGTGAATACCGGACAGGAATGAACACTGAAGCTTTCTTT. Residues: CASSEYRTGMNTEAFF.

This chain joins TRBV6-5 and TRBJ2-1, with D possibly matching TRBD1 (6 bases). The V and J ends lost 8 bases and 6 bases respectively, with 14 bases between them. The germline CDR1 and CDR2 sequences are MNHEY and SVGAGI. The CDR3 loop spans 13 amino acids. The CDR3 loop reads CASGITRGNEQFF. The DNA for the CDR3 is TGTGCCAGCGGAATCACCAGGGGCAATGAGCAGTTCTTC.

The rearrangement links TRBV5-6 to TRBJ2-3, with a tentative D call TRBD1 (6 bases). This CDR3 spans 15 amino acids. V was pared by 4 bases and J by 2 bases, with 14 bases between. Germline values: CDR1 SGHDT, CDR2 YYEEEE. As DNA, the CDR3 is TGTGCCAGCAGCCCCACTGGACAGTCCACAGATACGCAGTATTTT. Translation: CASSPTGQSTDTQYF.

J is TRBJ1-6 and V is TRBV7-3, with D perhaps matching TRBD1 (6 bases). CDR3 length: 18 amino acids. The V end was cut by 5 bases, the J end by 3 bases, with 20 bases between. CDR1 and CDR2 (germline): SGHTA, FQGTGA. CDR3: CASSLHPPGHLYNSPLHF. The CDR3 bases are TGTGCCAGCAGCCTCCACCCTCCGGGACATCTCTATAATTCACCCCTCCACTTT.

In this sample, this clone turned up a few times. This chain joins TRBV19 and TRBJ1-5; D is possibly TRBD1 (6 bases). The CDR3 has 15 residues. Trimming pared 5 bases from V and 6 bases from J, leaving 17 bases between. The germline CDR1 and CDR2 sequences are LNHDA and SQIVND (reference sequence). The CDR3 DNA reads TGTGCCAGTAGTGGCTGGGGGCGCGCGGGTCAGCCCCAGCATTTT. Protein product: CASSGWGRAGQPQHF.

Turning to this clone: One end of the junction is discordant with germline, which a read error may explain. J is TRBJ1-1 and V is TRBV2; D is unresolved. Germline V gives CDR1 SNHLY, CDR2 FYNNEI. The CDR3 runs to 12 residues. Here the CDR3 reads CASSEDIGLFSF. CDR3 coding DNA: TGTGCCAGCAGTGAAGATATAGGGTTATTTTCGTTC.

This chain links TRBV29-1 with TRBJ2-7; D gene uncertain. This CDR3 has 13 amino acids. V lost 6 bases to trimming and J lost 0 bases, with 12 bases between them. CDR1 and CDR2 from the germline V gene are SQVTM and ANQGSEA. For the CDR3, the DNA is TGCAGCGTCCCGGGCCAAAGCTCCTACGAGCAGTACTTC. Protein sequence: CSVPGQSSYEQYF.

This sequence joins TRBV13 and TRBJ2-3; D might be TRBD2 (5 bases). Germline V CDR1 and CDR2: PRHDT, FYEKMQ (reference sequence). The length of the CDR3 is 15 residues. V was pared by 8 bases and J by 6 bases, with 21 bases between. CDR3 nucleotide sequence: TGTGCCAGCGGGGTGGCTAGCCGAAGATGGGATACGCAGTATTTT. It is translated as CASGVASRRWDTQYF. The full variable domain, in which reference TRBV13 and TRBJ2-3 provide the parts outside the CDR3, is AAGVIQSPRHLIKEKRETATLKCYPIPRHDTVYWYQQGPGQDPQFLISFYEKMQSDKGSIPDRFSAQQFSDYHSELNMSSLELGDSALYFCASGVASRRWDTQYFGPGTRLTVL.

The chain has TRBV5-1 and TRBJ1-1; TRBD1 matches 7 bases. This CDR3 is built from 14 residues. In germline, CDR1 is SGHRS, CDR2 YFSETQ. V was pared by 4 bases and J by 1 base, with 4 bases of the junction left unmatched. CDR3 region: CASSREGANTEAFF. The CDR3 nucleotides read TGCGCCAGCAGCCGGGAGGGGGCGAACACTGAAGCTTTCTTT.

The CDR3 bases are TGTGCCAGCAGCTTAGTAGCCCGGGGGCGAACCGGGGAGCTGTTTTTT. It encodes CASSLVARGRTGELFF. The rearrangement uses TRBV7-6 and TRBJ2-2, with D perhaps TRBD1 or TRBD2 (6 bases each). V lost 1 base and J lost 5, with 14 bases in between. CDR1 is SGHVS, CDR2 FNYEAQ, per germline. The CDR3 spans 16 residues.

This clone was picked up a small number of times. The rearrangement links TRBV7-9 to TRBJ2-5; D not certain. The CDR3 has 11 amino acids. Germline V gives CDR1 SEHNR, CDR2 FQNEAQ (reference sequence). Trimming removed 5 bases from V and 8 bases from J, with 9 bases in between. CDR3 protein: CASSHTDTQYF. CDR3 coding DNA: TGTGCCAGCAGCCACACTGATACCCAGTACTTC.

V usage is TRBV28 and J usage is TRBJ1-4; no clear D gene. The CDR3 covers 13 residues. The V end was cut by 6 bases, the J end by 5 bases, with 10 bases between. Germline V gene data show CDR1 as MDHEN and CDR2 as SYDVKM. The DNA for the CDR3 is TGTGCCAGCAGGTCCGGGCCGAATGAAAAACTGTTTTTT. This codes for CASRSGPNEKLFF.

The V gene is TRBV9, the J gene TRBJ2-1; D is unclear. CDR1 SGDLS and CDR2 YYNGEE come from the germline V gene. Trimming removed 0 bases from V and 8 bases from J, with 9 bases in between. The CDR3 spans 13 residues. CDR3 coding DNA: TGTGCCAGCAGCGTAGAAGATCTCGATGAGCAGTTCTTC. It translates to CASSVEDLDEQFF.

The chain joins TRBV18 to TRBJ2-3, with D possibly TRBD2 on 6 matching bases. CDR1 and CDR2 from the germline V gene are KGHSH and LQKENI. Trimming removed 2 bases at V and 2 bases at J, with 11 bases between. This CDR3 is built from 15 residues. This CDR3 reads CASSPAGPPTDTQYF. The CDR3 DNA is TGTGCCAGCTCACCAGCGGGGCCCCCCACAGATACGCAGTATTTT.

This sequence joins TRBV27 and TRBJ2-1; 10 nucleotides line up with TRBD2. This CDR3 is 16 amino acids long. With V trimmed by 6 bases and J by 3 bases, 8 bases remained unmatched. Germline assignment: CDR1 MNHEY and CDR2 SMNVEV (reference sequence). Written as DNA, the CDR3 is TGTGCCAGCAGAGCCATAGCGGGGGGCCACTACAATGAGCAGTTCTTC. Amino acid sequence: CASRAIAGGHYNEQFF.

This clone was observed a few times. J is TRBJ1-6 and V is TRBV7-8, with D maybe TRBD1 (5 bases). The CDR3 totals 15 residues. Germline-derived CDR1 and CDR2 are SGHVS and FQNEAQ. Trimming took off 2 bases at V and 7 bases at J, with 12 bases between the two ends. The DNA for the CDR3 is TGTGCCAGCAGCTTACCGGCAGGGTTGAATTCACCCCTCCACTTT. Translation: CASSLPAGLNSPLHF.

This chain uses TRBV7-9 with TRBJ2-1, with D tentatively TRBD1 (5 bases). V was clipped by 5 bases and J by 9 bases, with 11 bases between them. Germline V CDR1 and CDR2: SEHNR, FQNEAQ (reference sequence). The CDR3 runs 12 residues. The CDR3 here is CASSLNQGEQFF. CDR3 nucleotide sequence: TGTGCCAGCAGCCTAAACCAGGGTGAGCAGTTCTTC.

The CDR3 region is CASSLDRGTGNTIYF. CDR3 nucleotide sequence: TGTGCCAGCAGCTTGGACAGGGGAACTGGAAACACCATATATTTT. This chain connects TRBV5-4 to TRBJ1-3, with 7 bases matching TRBD1. CDR3 length: 15 amino acids. Germline V gene sequence: CDR1 SGHNT, CDR2 YYREEE (reference sequence). V shed 0 bases and J 2 bases; nucleotides not matched to a gene: 2.

The genes are TRBV9 and TRBJ2-5, with 9 bases aligning to TRBD1. The CDR3 spans 15 residues. CDR1 and CDR2 (germline): SGDLS, YYNGEE. Trimming took 1 base from V and 2 from J; bases not matched to a gene: 3. CDR3: CASSVLGTGQETQYF. In DNA form, the CDR3 reads TGTGCCAGCAGCGTACTCGGGACAGGGCAAGAGACCCAGTACTTC.

As DNA, the CDR3 is TGCAGCGGCAGGCAGATGAACACTGAAGCTTTCTTT. Translating it yields CSGRQMNTEAFF. The chain combines TRBV29-1 with TRBJ1-1; D unclear. Germline CDR1 and CDR2: SQVTM and ANQGSEA. The CDR3 length is 12 residues. V lost 7 bases to trimming and J lost 0 bases, with 9 bases between them. Variable domain in full (rest from reference TRBV29-1 and TRBJ1-1): SAVISQKPSRDICQRGTSLTIQCQVDSQVTMMFWYRQQPGQSLTLIATANQGSEATYESGFVIDKFPISRPNLTFSTLTVSNMSPEDSSIYLCSGRQMNTEAFFGQGTRLTVV.

V gene TRBV30 combines with J gene TRBJ1-3; D gene uncertain. Trimming stripped 0 bases from V and 0 bases from J, with 9 bases between. Germline V gene data show CDR1 as GTSNPN and CDR2 as SVGIG (reference sequence). This CDR3 region has 15 residues. The CDR3 DNA reads TGTGCCTGGAGTGTAATGGCGTACTCTGGAAACACCATATATTTT. It encodes CAWSVMAYSGNTIYF.

This clone occurred a few times. This sequence joins TRBV10-3 and TRBJ2-7, with D unclear. CDR3 length: 14 amino acids. Germline CDR1 and CDR2: ENHRY and SYGVKD. V lost 2 bases to trimming and J lost 2 bases, with 10 bases between them. CDR3 in DNA: TGTGCCATCAGTGAGGAGTCGTCCACCTACGAGCAGTACTTC. Translated, it gives CAISEESSTYEQYF.

The rearrangement uses TRBV23-1 and TRBJ2-1, with a tentative D call TRBD1 (6 bases). TRBV23-1 has ORF status, its function being uncertain. This CDR3 is built from 19 residues. The V and J ends lost 3 bases and 0 bases respectively, with 21 bases between them. The CDR3 sequence: CASSHHPRQASSSYNEQFF. CDR3 sequence (DNA): TGCGCCAGCAGTCACCACCCCAGACAGGCATCGAGCTCCTACAATGAGCAGTTCTTC.

The rearrangement links TRBV7-3 to TRBJ1-1; possibly TRBD1 for D (6 bases). The CDR3 is 15 amino acids. Per the germline V gene, CDR1 is SGHTA and CDR2 is FQGTGA. Trimming pared 5 bases from V and 5 bases from J, leaving 18 bases between. CDR3 in amino acids: CASSPSEGHATEAFF. As DNA, the CDR3 is TGTGCCAGCAGCCCATCGGAGGGACATGCAACTGAAGCTTTCTTT.

The genes are TRBV6-5 and TRBJ1-2; D not certain. Germline CDR1 reads MNHEY; CDR2 reads SVGAGI. V was cut by 10 bases and J by 4 bases, with 7 bases left in between. The CDR3 is made up of 10 amino acids. CDR3 coding DNA: TGTGCCACCAGAGGCTATGGCTACACCTTC. Translated, it gives CATRGYGYTF.